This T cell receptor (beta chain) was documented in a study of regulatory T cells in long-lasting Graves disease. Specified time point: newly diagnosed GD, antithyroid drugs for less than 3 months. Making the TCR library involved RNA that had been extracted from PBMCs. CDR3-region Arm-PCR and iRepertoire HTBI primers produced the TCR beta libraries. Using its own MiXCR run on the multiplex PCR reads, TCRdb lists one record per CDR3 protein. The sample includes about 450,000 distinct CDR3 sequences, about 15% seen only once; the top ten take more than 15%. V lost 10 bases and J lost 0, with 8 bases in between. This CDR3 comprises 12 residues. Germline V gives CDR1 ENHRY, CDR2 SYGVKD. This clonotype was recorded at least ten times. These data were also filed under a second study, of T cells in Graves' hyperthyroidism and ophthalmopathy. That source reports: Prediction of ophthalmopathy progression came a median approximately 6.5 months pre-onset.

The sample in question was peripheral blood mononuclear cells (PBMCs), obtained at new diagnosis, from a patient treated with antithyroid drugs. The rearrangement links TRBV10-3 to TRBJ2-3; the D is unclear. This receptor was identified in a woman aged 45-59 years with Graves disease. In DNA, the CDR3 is TGTGCCACAAAGGACAGCACAGATACGCAGTATTTT. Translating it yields CATKDSTDTQYF.